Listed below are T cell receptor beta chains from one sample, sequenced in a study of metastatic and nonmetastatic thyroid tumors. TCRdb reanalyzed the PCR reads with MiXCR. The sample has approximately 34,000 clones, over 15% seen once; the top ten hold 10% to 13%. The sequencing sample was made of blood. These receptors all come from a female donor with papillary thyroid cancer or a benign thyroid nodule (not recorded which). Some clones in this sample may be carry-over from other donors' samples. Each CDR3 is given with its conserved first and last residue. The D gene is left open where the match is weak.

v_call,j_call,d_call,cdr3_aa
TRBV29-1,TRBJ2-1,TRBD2,CSVEGVNSGILDEQFF
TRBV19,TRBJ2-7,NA,CASRDAAYEQYF
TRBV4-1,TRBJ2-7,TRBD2,CASSRSPVTSSLGQYF
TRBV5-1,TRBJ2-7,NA,CASSLAPAGLYEQYF
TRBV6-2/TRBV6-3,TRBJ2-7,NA,CASSSHWTARLDYRYEQYF
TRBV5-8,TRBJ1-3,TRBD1,CASSLAWGQGENTIYF
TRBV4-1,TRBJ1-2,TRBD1,CASSRGRQGDGYTF
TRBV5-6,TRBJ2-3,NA,CASRRNYADTQYF
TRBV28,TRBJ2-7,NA,CASSFFGAEGRFGEQYF
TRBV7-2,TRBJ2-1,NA,CASSLRGVVFF
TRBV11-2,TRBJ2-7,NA,CASSFGGEYEQYF
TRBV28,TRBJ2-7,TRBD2,CASIKGLAGVLQYF
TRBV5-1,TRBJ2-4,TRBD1,CASSLGQQNYLAKNIQYF
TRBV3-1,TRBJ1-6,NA,CASSQENSPLHF
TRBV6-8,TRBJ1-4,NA,CASIGGVKLFF
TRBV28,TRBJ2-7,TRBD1,CASSFVTGVDEQYF
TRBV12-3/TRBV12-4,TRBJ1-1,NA,CASSLTLSNTEAFF
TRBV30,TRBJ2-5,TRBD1,CAWSGQGARRETQYF
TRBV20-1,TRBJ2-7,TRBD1,CSAPTGGLRSYEQYF
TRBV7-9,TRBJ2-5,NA,CASLLGGGETQYF
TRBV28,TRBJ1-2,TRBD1,CASRTGEFRGYTF
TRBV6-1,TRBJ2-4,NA,CASSDRGLWNIQYF
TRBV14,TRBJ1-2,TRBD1,CASSRLDRDNYGYTF
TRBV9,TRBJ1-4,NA,CASGARLGTNEKLFF
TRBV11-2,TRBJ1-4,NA,CASRSGVGLRGTNEKLFF
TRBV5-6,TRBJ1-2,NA,CASSLRSRTYGYTF
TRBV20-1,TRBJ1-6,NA,CSAYLDSPLHF
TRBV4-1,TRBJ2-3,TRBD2,CASRQARLARASTDTQYF
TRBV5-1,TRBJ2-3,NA,CSSSLDSETGTDTQYF
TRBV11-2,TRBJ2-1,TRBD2,CASSLQAGGAYNEQFF
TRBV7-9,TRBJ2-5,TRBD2,CASSLPRGEVETQYF
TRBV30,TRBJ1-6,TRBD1,CAWGTGLRSPLHF
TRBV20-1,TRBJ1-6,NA,CSASIPDRGHSPLHF
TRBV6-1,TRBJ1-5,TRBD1,CASSPRTGAQHF
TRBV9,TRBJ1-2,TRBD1,CASSTLTGDYGYTF
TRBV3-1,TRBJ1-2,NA,CASSSEPNSNYGYTF
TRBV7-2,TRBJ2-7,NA,CASSLDHNSYEQYF
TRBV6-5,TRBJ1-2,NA,CASIYLQGGVYTF
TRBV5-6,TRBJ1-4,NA,CASTTWGVIEEKLFF
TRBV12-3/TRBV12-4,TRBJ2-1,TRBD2,CASSLESSGYNEQFF
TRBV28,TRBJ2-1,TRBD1,CASSPLTGYVEQFF
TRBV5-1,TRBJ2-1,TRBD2,CASSHGAGEVDEQFF
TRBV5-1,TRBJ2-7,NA,CASSQMDGSYEQYF
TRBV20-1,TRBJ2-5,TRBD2,CSASPGTSGRETQYF